This T cell receptor (beta chain) was recorded in a study of blood T cell repertoires in COVID-19. Study overall: The study drew acute and convalescent COVID-19 samples from the United States, Italy and Spain. T cells, B-cell-depleted T cells, or PBMCs provided the cDNA or gDNA that served as material.

In the original analysis: Using reference gene primer amplification, nucleated cell counts were estimated. The method was immunoSEQ multiplex PCR; TCRdb's version includes in-frame clones alone and lacks a portion of them. Clone size and the V and J calls come from that table; the DNA yielded D and trimming. In the table there are under 250,000 clones, roughly 80% of which are singletons. Trimming removed 5 bases from V and 6 bases from J, with 19 bases in between. The CDR3 spans 15 residues. Germline V gene sequence: CDR1 LNHDA, CDR2 SQIVND (reference sequence). The chain carries TRBV19 and TRBJ1-1, with D possibly being TRBD1 (6 bases). The sample consisted of peripheral blood. The sequence was collected from an elderly man with acute or convalescent COVID-19. The CDR3 loop reads CASSSGQPSPAEAFF. The CDR3 DNA reads TGTGCCAGTAGTTCTGGACAGCCCTCCCCCGCTGAAGCTTTCTTT.